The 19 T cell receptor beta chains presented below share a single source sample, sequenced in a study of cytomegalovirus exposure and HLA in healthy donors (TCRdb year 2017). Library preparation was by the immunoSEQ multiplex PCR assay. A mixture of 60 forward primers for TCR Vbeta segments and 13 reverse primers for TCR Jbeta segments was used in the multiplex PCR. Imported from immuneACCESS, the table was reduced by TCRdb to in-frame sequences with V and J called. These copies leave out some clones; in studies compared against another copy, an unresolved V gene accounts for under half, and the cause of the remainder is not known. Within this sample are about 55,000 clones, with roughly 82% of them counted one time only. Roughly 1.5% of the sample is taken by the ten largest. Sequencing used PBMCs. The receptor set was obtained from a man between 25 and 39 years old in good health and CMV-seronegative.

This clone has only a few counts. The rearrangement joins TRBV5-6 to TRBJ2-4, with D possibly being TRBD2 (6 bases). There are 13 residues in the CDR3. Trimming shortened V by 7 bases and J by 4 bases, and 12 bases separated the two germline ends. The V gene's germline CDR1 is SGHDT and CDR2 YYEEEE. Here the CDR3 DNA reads TGTGCCAGCTGGGACTGGAGGAAAAACATTCAGTACTTC. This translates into CASWDWRKNIQYF.

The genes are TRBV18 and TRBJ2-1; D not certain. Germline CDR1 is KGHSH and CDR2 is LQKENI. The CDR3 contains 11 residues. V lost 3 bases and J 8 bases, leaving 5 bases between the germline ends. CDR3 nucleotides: TGTGCCAGCTCACCGGAGCATGAGCAGTTCTTC. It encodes CASSPEHEQFF.

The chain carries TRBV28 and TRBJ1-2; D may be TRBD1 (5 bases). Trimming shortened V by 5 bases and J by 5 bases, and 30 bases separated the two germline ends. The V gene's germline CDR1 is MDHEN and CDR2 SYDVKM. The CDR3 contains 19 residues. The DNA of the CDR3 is TGTGCCAGCAGTCTACCAAATATGGGGTCGGGGGATTATGGATATGGCTACACCTTC. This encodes CASSLPNMGSGDYGYGYTF.

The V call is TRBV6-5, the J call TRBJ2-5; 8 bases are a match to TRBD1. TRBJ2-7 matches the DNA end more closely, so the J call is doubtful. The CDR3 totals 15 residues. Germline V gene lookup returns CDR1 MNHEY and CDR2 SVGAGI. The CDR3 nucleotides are TGTGCCAGCAGGGACGGGAGACAGGGGATCTACGAGCAGTACTTC. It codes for CASRDGRQGIYEQYF.

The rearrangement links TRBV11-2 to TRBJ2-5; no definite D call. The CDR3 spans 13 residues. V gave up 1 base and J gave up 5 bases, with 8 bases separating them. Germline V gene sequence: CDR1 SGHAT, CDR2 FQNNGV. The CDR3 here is CASSLAQYETQYF. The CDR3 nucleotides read TGTGCCAGCAGCTTAGCCCAGTACGAGACCCAGTACTTC.

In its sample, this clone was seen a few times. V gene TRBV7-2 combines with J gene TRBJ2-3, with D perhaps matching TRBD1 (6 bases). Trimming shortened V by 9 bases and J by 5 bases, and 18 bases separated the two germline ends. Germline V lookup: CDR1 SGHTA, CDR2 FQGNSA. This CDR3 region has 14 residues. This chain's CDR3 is CARLLRGSEDTQYF. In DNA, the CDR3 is TGTGCCAGACTACTTAGGGGGTCCGAAGATACGCAGTATTTT. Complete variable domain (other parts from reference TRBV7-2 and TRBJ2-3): GAGVSQSPSNKVTEKGKDVELRCDPISGHTALYWYRQSLGQGLEFLIYFQGNSAPDKSGLPSDRFSAERTGGSVSTLTIQRTQQEDSAVYLCARLLRGSEDTQYFGPGTRLTVL.

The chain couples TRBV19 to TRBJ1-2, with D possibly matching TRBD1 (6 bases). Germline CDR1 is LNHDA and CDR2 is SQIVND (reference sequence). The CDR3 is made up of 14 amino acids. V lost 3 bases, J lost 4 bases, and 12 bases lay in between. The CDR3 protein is CASSIQRQVYGYTF. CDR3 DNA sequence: TGTGCCAGTAGTATCCAAAGACAGGTCTATGGCTACACCTTC.

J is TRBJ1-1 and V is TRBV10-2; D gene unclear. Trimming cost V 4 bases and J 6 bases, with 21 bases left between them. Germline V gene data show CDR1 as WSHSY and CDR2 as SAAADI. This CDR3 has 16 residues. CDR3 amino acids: CASSAGERAASAEAFF. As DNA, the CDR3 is TGCGCCAGCAGTGCAGGAGAGAGGGCCGCCTCGGCTGAAGCTTTCTTT.

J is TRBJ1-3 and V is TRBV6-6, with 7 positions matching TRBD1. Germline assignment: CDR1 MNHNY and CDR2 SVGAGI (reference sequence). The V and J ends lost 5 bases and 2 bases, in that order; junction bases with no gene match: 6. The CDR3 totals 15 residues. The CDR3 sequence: CASSATGVAGNTIYF. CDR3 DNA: TGTGCCAGCAGTGCTACAGGGGTAGCTGGAAACACCATATATTTT.

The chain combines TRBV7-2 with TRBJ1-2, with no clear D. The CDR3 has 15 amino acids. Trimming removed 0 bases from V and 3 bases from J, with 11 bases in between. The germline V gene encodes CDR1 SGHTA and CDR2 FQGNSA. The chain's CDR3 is CASSLAGGTDYGYTF. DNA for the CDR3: TGTGCCAGCAGCTTAGCAGGAGGAACAGACTATGGCTACACCTTC.

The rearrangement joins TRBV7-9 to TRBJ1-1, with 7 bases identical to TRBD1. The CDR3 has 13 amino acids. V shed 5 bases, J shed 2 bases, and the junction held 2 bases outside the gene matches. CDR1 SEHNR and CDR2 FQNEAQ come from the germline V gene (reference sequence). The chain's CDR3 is CASSRQGNTEAFF. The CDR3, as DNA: TGTGCCAGCAGCCGACAGGGAAACACTGAAGCTTTCTTT.

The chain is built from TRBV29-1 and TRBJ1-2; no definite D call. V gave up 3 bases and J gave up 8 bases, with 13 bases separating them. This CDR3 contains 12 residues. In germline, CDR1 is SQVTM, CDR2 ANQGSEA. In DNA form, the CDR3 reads TGCAGCGTTGAGGTCGAGCGCGGCGGCTACACCTTC. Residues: CSVEVERGGYTF.

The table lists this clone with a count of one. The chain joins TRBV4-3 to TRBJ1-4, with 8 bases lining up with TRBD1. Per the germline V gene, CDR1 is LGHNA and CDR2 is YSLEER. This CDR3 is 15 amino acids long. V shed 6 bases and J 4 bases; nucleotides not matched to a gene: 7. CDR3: CASSLTGVVNEKLFF. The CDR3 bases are TGCGCCAGCAGTCTGACAGGGGTAGTTAATGAAAAACTGTTTTTT.

CDR3 in DNA: TGTGCCAGTAGGATGATACCAGGATTCTATGGCTACACCTTC. This translates into CASRMIPGFYGYTF. The rearrangement joins TRBV19 to TRBJ1-2, with D uncertain. V lost 6 bases to trimming and J lost 4 bases, with 15 bases between them. Germline loops: CDR1 LNHDA, CDR2 SQIVND (reference sequence). The CDR3 runs to 14 residues.

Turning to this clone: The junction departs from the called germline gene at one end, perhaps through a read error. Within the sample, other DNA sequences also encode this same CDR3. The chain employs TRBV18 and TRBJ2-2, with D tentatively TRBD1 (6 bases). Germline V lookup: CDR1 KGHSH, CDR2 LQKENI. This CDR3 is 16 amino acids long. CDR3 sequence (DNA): TGTGCCAGCTCACCGCAAGGACAGCTAAACACAGGGGAGCTGTTTTTT. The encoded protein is CASSPQGQLNTGELFF.

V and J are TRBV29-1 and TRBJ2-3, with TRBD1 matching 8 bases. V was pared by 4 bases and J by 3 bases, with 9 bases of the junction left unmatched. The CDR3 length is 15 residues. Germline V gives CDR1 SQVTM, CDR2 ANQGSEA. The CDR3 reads CSVVIRQGATDTQYF. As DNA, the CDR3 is TGCAGCGTTGTGATCAGGCAGGGGGCAACAGATACGCAGTATTTT.

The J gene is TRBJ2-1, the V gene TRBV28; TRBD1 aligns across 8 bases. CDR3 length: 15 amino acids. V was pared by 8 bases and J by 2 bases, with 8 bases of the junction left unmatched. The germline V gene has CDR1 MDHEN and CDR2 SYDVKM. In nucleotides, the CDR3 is TGTGCCAGCGTACCCGGGACAGGACCCTACAATGAGCAGTTCTTC. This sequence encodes CASVPGTGPYNEQFF.

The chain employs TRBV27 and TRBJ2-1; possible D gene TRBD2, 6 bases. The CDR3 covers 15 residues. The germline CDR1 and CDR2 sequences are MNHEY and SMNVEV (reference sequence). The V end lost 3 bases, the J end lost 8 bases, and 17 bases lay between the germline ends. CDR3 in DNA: TGTGCCAGCAGTTTCAGGGACTGGAGGGAGTATGAGCAGTTCTTC. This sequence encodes CASSFRDWREYEQFF.

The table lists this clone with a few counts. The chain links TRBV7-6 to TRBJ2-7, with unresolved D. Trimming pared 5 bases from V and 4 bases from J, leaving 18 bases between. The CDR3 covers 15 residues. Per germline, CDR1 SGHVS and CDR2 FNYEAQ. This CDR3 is CASSPDPGIVYEQYF. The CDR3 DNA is TGTGCCAGCAGCCCAGATCCGGGTATTGTGTACGAGCAGTACTTC. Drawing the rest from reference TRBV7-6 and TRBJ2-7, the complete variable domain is GAGVSQSPRYKVTKRGQDVALRCDPISGHVSLYWYRQALGQGPEFLTYFNYEAQQDKSGLPNDRFSAERPEGSISTLTIQRTEQRDSAMYRCASSPDPGIVYEQYFGPGTRLTVT.